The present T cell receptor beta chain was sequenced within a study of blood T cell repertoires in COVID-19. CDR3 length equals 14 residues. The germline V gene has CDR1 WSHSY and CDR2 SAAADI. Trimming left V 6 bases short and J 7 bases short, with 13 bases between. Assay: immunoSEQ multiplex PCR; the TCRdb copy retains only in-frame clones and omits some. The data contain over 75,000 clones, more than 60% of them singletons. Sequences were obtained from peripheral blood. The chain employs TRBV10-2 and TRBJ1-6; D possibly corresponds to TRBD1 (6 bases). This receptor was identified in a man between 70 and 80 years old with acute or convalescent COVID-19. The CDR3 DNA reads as TGCGCCAGCAGAGCAGGACAGCAAAATTCACCCCTCCACTTT. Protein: CASRAGQQNSPLHF.